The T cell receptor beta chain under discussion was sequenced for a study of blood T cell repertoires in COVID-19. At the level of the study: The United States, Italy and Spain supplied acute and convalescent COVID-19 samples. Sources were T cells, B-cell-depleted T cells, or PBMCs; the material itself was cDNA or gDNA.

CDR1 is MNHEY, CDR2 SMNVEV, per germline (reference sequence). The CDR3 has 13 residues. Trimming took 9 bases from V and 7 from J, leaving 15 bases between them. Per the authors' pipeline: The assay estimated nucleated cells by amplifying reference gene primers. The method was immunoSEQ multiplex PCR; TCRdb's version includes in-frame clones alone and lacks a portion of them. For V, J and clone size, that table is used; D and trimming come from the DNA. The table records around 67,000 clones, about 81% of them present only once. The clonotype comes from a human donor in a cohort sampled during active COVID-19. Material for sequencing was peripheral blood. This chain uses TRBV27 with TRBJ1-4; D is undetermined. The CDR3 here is CASSGSEAEKLFF. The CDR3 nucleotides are TGTGCCAGTTCCGGGTCTGAAGCTGAAAAACTGTTTTTT.